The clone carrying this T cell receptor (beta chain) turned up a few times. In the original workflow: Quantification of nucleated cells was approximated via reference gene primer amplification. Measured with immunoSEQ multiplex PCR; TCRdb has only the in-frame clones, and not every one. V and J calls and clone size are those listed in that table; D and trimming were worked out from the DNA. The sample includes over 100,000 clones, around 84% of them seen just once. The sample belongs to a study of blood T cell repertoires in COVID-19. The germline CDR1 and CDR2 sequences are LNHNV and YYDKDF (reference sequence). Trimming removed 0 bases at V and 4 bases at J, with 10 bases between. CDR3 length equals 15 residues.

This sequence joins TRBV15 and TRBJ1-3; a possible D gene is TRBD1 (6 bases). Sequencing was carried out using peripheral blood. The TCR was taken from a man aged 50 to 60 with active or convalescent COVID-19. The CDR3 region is CATSRDFGGGNTIYF. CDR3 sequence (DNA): TGTGCCACCAGCAGAGATTTTGGGGGCGGAAACACCATATATTTT.